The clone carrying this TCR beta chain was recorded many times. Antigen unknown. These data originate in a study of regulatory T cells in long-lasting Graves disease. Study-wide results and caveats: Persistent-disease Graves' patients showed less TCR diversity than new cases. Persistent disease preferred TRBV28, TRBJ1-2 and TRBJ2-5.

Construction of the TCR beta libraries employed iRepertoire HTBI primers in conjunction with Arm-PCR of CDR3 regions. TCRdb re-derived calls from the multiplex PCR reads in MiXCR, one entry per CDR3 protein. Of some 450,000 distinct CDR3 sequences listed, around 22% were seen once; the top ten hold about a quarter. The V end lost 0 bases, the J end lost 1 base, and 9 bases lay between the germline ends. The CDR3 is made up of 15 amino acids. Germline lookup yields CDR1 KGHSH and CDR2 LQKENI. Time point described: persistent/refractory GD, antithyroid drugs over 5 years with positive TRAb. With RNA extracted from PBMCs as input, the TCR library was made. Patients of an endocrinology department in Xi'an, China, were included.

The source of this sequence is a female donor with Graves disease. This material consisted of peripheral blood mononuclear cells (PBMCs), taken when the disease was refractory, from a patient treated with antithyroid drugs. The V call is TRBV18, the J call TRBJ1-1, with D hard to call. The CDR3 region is CASSPPVRANTEAFF. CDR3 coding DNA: TGTGCCAGCTCACCACCGGTCCGGGCGAACACTGAAGCTTTCTTT.